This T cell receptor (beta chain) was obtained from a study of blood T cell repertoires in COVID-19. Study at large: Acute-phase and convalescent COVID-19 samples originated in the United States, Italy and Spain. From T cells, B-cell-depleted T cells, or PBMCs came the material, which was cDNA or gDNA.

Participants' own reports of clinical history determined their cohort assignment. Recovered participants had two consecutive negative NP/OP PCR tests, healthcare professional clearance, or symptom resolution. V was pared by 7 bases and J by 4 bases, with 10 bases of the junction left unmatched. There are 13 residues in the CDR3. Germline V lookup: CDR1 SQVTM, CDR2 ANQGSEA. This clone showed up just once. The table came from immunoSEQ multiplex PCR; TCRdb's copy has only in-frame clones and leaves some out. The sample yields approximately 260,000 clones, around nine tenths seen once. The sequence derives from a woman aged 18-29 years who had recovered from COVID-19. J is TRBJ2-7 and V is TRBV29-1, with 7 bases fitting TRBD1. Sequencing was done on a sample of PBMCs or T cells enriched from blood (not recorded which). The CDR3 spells CSGLDRSGYEQYF. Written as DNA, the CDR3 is TGCAGCGGCCTGGACAGGTCGGGGTACGAGCAGTACTTC.